This T cell receptor beta chain stems from a study of radiotherapy plus CTLA-4 blockade in lung cancer. The protocol was immunoSEQ multiplex PCR, while the TCRdb copy is restricted to in-frame clones and leaves out a portion. Among about 14,000 clones listed, around 87% were seen once. Sequenced material: peripheral blood, taken from a patient treated with radiotherapy plus ipilimumab. This TCR came from a human donor with non-small cell lung cancer that progressed on radiotherapy plus ipilimumab. Some clones in this sample may be carry-over from other donors' samples.

CDR3 bases: TGCGCCAGCAGCCATGCAGAGGGACTGGTCTCCTACGAGCAGTACTTC. It codes for CASSHAEGLVSYEQYF. This chain connects TRBV4-3 to TRBJ2-7; possibly TRBD2 for D (6 bases). CDR1 and CDR2 from the germline V gene are LGHNA and YSLEER. V shed 3 bases and J shed 0 bases, with 15 bases lying between them. The CDR3 covers 16 residues.